These T cell receptor beta chains were read from a single sample in a study of blood T cell repertoires in COVID-19. Data came from immunoSEQ multiplex PCR; TCRdb stores just in-frame clones and leaves some out. The sample includes 15,000 to 20,000 clones, roughly 87% of them seen just once. The sequencing input was peripheral blood. The receptors shown here come from a human donor in a cohort sampled during active COVID-19. Both conserved end residues are part of each CDR3. Fields, in order: J gene, V gene, CDR3 protein.

TRBJ2-3	TRBV5-6	CAAGTGGDTQYF
TRBJ2-5	TRBV5-3	CARSTDVNRPGGGTQYF
TRBJ2-5	TRBV5-6	CASSLGRGQGAGETQYF
TRBJ2-3	TRBV19	CASSTTSASTDTQYF
TRBJ2-4	TRBV6-5	CASSTGRAKNIQYF
TRBJ2-3	TRBV4-1	CASSGGVVMDTQYF
TRBJ2-3	TRBV30	CAWREGVGTDTQYF
TRBJ2-2	TRBV18	CASSPRGGPITGELFF
TRBJ2-3	TRBV19	CASSIRDTQYF
TRBJ2-5	TRBV21-1	CASSTGRIQRPQETQYF
TRBJ2-7	TRBV30	CAWSPGVFPYEQYF
TRBJ1-1	TRBV6-5	CASSYRRLNTEAFF
TRBJ2-2	TRBV3-1/TRBV3-2	CASSPVAGTGELFF
TRBJ1-2	TRBV5-6	CASSLGTDDYTF
TRBJ2-5	TRBV3-1/TRBV3-2	CASSQAYRGEETQYF
TRBJ2-1	TRBV5-1	CASSLGQSSYNEQFF
TRBJ1-5	TRBV2	CASSAVGGNQPQHF
TRBJ2-5	TRBV6-1	CASSENWGQGETQYF
TRBJ2-3	TRBV9	CASSVVHYKADTQYF
TRBJ1-4	TRBV15	CATSPGATNEKLFF
TRBJ2-5	TRBV7-6	CASSLIPAGYQETQYF
TRBJ1-1	TRBV3-1/TRBV3-2	CASSQDFLGGGTEAFF
TRBJ1-5	TRBV27	CASSDSYNQPQHF
TRBJ2-1	TRBV5-1	CASSLGGQGAYNEQFF
TRBJ2-5	TRBV5-5	CASSFNSETQYF
TRBJ1-4	TRBV7-9	CASRWDINEKLFF